This T cell receptor beta chain comes out of a study of blood T cell repertoires in COVID-19. Overall study: T cells, B-cell-depleted T cells, or PBMCs supplied cDNA or gDNA.

CDR1 and CDR2 (germline): SEHNR, FQNEAQ (reference sequence). The trim removed 6 bases at V and 7 bases at J, leaving 7 bases unmatched. The CDR3 length is 15 residues. Original processing notes: Estimated nucleated cell counts came from reference gene primer amplification. The repertoire was sequenced with immunoSEQ multiplex PCR; TCRdb's copy has only in-frame clones and lacks some. V and J calls and clone size are copied from that table; D and trimming were computed from the DNA. This sample has approximately 300,000 clones, with 85% found just once. Sequencing input: PBMCs or T cells enriched from blood (not recorded which). The TCR originated in a young woman who had been exposed to COVID-19. The V and J genes are TRBV7-9 and TRBJ1-6, with 9 bases lining up with TRBD1. The CDR3 region has the DNA TGTGCCAGCAGTAACCGGACAGGGGTAAATTCACCCCTCCACTTT. This codes for CASSNRTGVNSPLHF. Complete variable domain (other parts from reference TRBV7-9 and TRBJ1-6): DTGVSQNPRHKITKRGQNVTFRCDPISEHNRLYWYRQTLGQGPEFLTYFQNEAQLEKSRLLSDRFSAERPKGSFSTLEIQRTEQGDSAMYLCASSNRTGVNSPLHFGNGTRLTVT.